This T cell receptor (beta chain) was documented in a study of T cell responses to AZD1222 COVID-19 vaccine. This CDR3 comprises 13 residues. The germline gives CDR1 SGHRS, CDR2 YFSETQ. Trimming shortened V by 0 bases and J by 10 bases, and 13 bases separated the two germline ends. Libraries were prepared by immunoSEQ multiplex PCR; TCRdb keeps only in-frame clonotypes and omits some of them. The sample shows about 190,000 clones, almost 95% of them seen only once. The sample consisted of peripheral blood, taken on day 0 of AZD1222 vaccination. The chain links TRBV5-1 to TRBJ1-1; no definite D call. This sequence originates from an adult in good health. DNA for the CDR3: TGCGCCAGCAGCTTGGGGGATGTGTATGGAGCTTTCTTT. It encodes CASSLGDVYGAFF.